The 9 T cell receptor beta chains below all came from one sample that was sequenced in a study of cytomegalovirus exposure and HLA in healthy donors. 60 Vbeta and 13 Jbeta primers were used in PCR. TCRdb's copy holds only in-frame clones and misses some; the assay was immunoSEQ multiplex PCR. The sample holds about 110,000 clones; less than 80% are singletons and the top ten take roughly 3.7%. Sequenced: PBMCs. The receptor set was obtained from a man aged 55 to 70 in good health and CMV-seronegative.

The rearrangement links TRBV20-1 to TRBJ2-1; D remains ambiguous. The V and J ends lost 5 bases and 5 bases respectively, with 4 bases between them. The CDR3 is 10 amino acids. Germline loops: CDR1 DFQATT, CDR2 SNEGSKA (reference sequence). Written as DNA, the CDR3 is TGCAGTGCTCTCCACAATGAGCAGTTCTTC. This sequence encodes CSALHNEQFF.

Concerning this clone: An end of the junction does not agree with germline; a read error may underlie this. The chain couples TRBV11-3 to TRBJ2-1; D perhaps matches TRBD1 (5 bases). CDR1 SGHNT and CDR2 YENEEA come from the germline V gene. The CDR3 is 13 residues long. The CDR3 sequence: CASSVDSYNEQFF. The CDR3, as DNA: TGTGCCAGCAGCGTAGACAGCTACAATGAGCAGTTCTTC.

The V gene is TRBV18, the J gene TRBJ1-5; TRBD1 aligns across 7 bases. CDR3 length: 15 amino acids. The ends lost 3 bases at V and 3 bases at J; junction bases unmatched: 5. Germline values: CDR1 KGHSH, CDR2 LQKENI. CDR3 sequence reads: CASSPETGLNQPQHF. Here the CDR3 DNA reads TGTGCCAGCTCACCCGAGACAGGGCTCAATCAGCCCCAGCATTTT.

This clone was observed a handful of times. The rearrangement links TRBV5-4 to TRBJ2-2; 10 nucleotides line up with TRBD2. The CDR3 has 18 amino acids. Germline CDR1 reads SGHNT; CDR2 reads YYREEE (reference sequence). J gave up 0 bases and V 4 bases, and 9 bases lay outside the gene matches. Here the CDR3 DNA reads TGTGCCAGCAGCGGAAACCAGCGGGGGGGCCCGAACACCGGGGAGCTGTTTTTT. Amino acid sequence: CASSGNQRGGPNTGELFF.

The chain combines TRBV6-5 with TRBJ1-1; no firm D call. V was cut by 6 bases and J by 4 bases, with 15 bases left in between. The length of the CDR3 is 14 residues. CDR1 MNHEY and CDR2 SVGAGI come from the germline V gene. Here the CDR3 reads CASRTLRLGTEAFF. The CDR3 nucleotides are TGTGCCAGCAGAACTTTAAGACTGGGCACTGAAGCTTTCTTT.

CDR3 nucleotides: TGCGCCAGCAGCAAGGGACTAGTACAAGAGACCCAGTACTTC. The encoded protein is CASSKGLVQETQYF. The rearrangement joins TRBV5-1 to TRBJ2-5; 8 nucleotides agree with TRBD2. The CDR3 has 14 residues. Germline assignment: CDR1 SGHRS and CDR2 YFSETQ. The V gene end was trimmed by 4 bases and the J gene end by 2 bases; junction bases not matched to a gene: 4.

The chain has TRBV6-6 and TRBJ2-3; 11 positions match TRBD2. The V gene end was trimmed by 5 bases and the J gene end by 6 bases; junction bases not matched to a gene: 7. The CDR3 runs to 15 residues. Germline CDR1 MNHNY, CDR2 SVGAGI (reference sequence). DNA of the CDR3: TGTGCCAGCAGTCTGCTAGCGGGGGGCGGGGATACGCAGTATTTT. Protein: CASSLLAGGGDTQYF.

The DNA of the CDR3 is TGTGCCAGCAGCCCGGACAGGGCTTCACCCCTCCACTTT. It encodes CASSPDRASPLHF. This chain links TRBV6-5 with TRBJ1-6; 8 bases are shared with TRBD1. The CDR3 sequence is 13 residues long. The germline V gene encodes CDR1 MNHEY and CDR2 SVGAGI. After removal of 6 bases from V and 9 bases from J, the junction contained 4 bases not matched to a gene.

This clone showed up just once. The chain recombines TRBV2 with TRBJ1-1, with D possibly TRBD1 on 5 matching bases. Per the germline V gene, CDR1 is SNHLY and CDR2 is FYNNEI. V lost 4 bases, J lost 5 bases, and 14 bases lay in between. The CDR3 has 14 amino acids. CDR3 residues: CASSVKQDGTEAFF. DNA for the CDR3: TGTGCCAGCAGTGTAAAACAGGATGGTACTGAAGCTTTCTTT. The full variable domain, in which reference TRBV2 and TRBJ1-1 provide the parts outside the CDR3, is EPEVTQTPSHQVTQMGQEVILRCVPISNHLYFYWYRQILGQKVEFLVSFYNNEISEKSEIFDDQFSVERPDGSNFTLKIRSTKLEDSAMYFCASSVKQDGTEAFFGQGTRLTVV.